The 17 T cell receptor beta chains below all came from one sample that was sequenced in a study of vaccination effects on CD4 cells after COVID-19. No antigen has been identified for these receptors. Produced via immunoSEQ multiplex PCR; TCRdb's table is partial and in-frame only. The table has about 24,000 clones, roughly 74% seen once; the top ten hold about 3.5%. Before any sequencing was done, the ViraFEST assay used viral peptide pools to expand antigen-specific CD4+ T cells. Subsequent to a culture period of under twelve days, CD4+ T cells were isolated. The vaccine recipients had no prior SARS-CoV-2 infection, with negative nucleocapsid antibodies. This material consisted of CD4+ T cells from PBMCs cultured with SARS-CoV-2 spike peptides, taken before COVID-19 vaccination. Receptor source: a human donor who received a COVID-19 vaccine.

The rearrangement joins TRBV11-3 to TRBJ2-1; D gene unclear. CDR3 size: 13 residues. CDR1 is SGHNT, CDR2 YENEEA, per germline. The V and J ends lost 1 base and 6 bases respectively, with 7 bases between them. CDR3 nucleotide sequence: TGTGCCAGCAGCTTAGCAGAAGGCAATGAGCAGTTCTTC. This codes for CASSLAEGNEQFF.

In this sample, this clone turned up a few times. The rearrangement joins TRBV6-2 or TRBV6-3 to TRBJ2-1; the D gene is possibly TRBD2 (5 bases). The CDR3 totals 16 residues. CDR1 and CDR2 from the germline V gene are MNHEY and SVGEGT. Trimming shortened V by 0 bases and J by 8 bases, and 17 bases separated the two germline ends. In nucleotides, the CDR3 is TGTGCCAGCAGTTACTCGAGGCGGGTCTCAGGCGATGAGCAGTTCTTC. Translation gives CASSYSRRVSGDEQFF.

Of note for this clone: An end of the junction differs from the germline gene, which may be a read error. The chain employs TRBV5-1 and TRBJ1-5; tentatively, D is TRBD1 (5 bases). Germline CDR1 and CDR2: SGHRS and YFSETQ. The CDR3 has 14 residues. CDR3 residues: CASSPQGSHQPQHF. CDR3 nucleotide sequence: TGCGCCAGCAGCCCGCAGGGTAGCCATCAGCCCCAGCATTTT.

This sequence joins TRBV5-1 and TRBJ1-4; TRBD1 matches 8 bases. Per germline, CDR1 SGHRS and CDR2 YFSETQ. This CDR3 region has 12 residues. V shed 2 bases and J 13 bases; nucleotides not matched to a gene: 4. This CDR3 is CASSFGTGGLFF. CDR3 DNA: TGCGCCAGCAGCTTCGGGACAGGCGGACTGTTTTTT.

The chain joins TRBV6-1 to TRBJ1-6; 7 nucleotides align to TRBD1. The CDR3 has 15 amino acids. Trimming took 2 bases from V and 8 from J; bases not matched to a gene: 6. The germline gives CDR1 MNHNS, CDR2 SASEGT. In DNA, the CDR3 is TGTGCCAGCAGTGAATCTTGGACAGGTGATTCACCCCTCCACTTT. Its protein is CASSESWTGDSPLHF.

CDR3 nucleotides: TGTGCCAGCAGCGTAGGAGCGGCGGGATCCTACAATGAGCAGTTCTTC. Amino acids: CASSVGAAGSYNEQFF. The chain has TRBV9 and TRBJ2-1; perhaps TRBD2 as D (6 bases). Germline values: CDR1 SGDLS, CDR2 YYNGEE. V dropped 0 bases and J dropped 1 base, with 11 bases sitting between them. The CDR3 has 16 amino acids.

The V gene is TRBV29-1, the J gene TRBJ1-1, with 7 positions matching TRBD1. The trim removed 4 bases at V and 5 bases at J, leaving 10 bases unmatched. CDR3 length: 14 amino acids. CDR1 SQVTM and CDR2 ANQGSEA come from the germline V gene. CDR3 DNA sequence: TGCAGCGTTGTCACGAGGGGGCGCGGAACTGAAGCTTTCTTT. It yields the protein CSVVTRGRGTEAFF.

The chain joins TRBV2 to TRBJ2-1; 8 bases agree with TRBD2. CDR3 length: 13 residues. V lost 6 bases, J lost 5 bases, and 3 bases stayed unmatched. Germline assignment: CDR1 SNHLY and CDR2 FYNNEI. The CDR3 DNA follows: TGTGCCAGCAGGCGGGGGGTAAACAATGAGCAGTTCTTC. Its translation is CASRRGVNNEQFF.

This chain links TRBV6-5 with TRBJ1-4; 8 positions agree with TRBD1. The CDR3 covers 14 residues. In germline, CDR1 is MNHEY, CDR2 SVGAGI. Germline trimming cut 5 bases from V and 10 bases from J; bases unmatched to any gene: 9. The CDR3 nucleotides read TGTGCCAGCAGTCCCCTCGGACAGGGAGGAAAACTGTTTTTT. Its protein product is CASSPLGQGGKLFF.

The J gene is TRBJ1-2, the V gene TRBV21-1; whether TRBD1, the table's D call, matches the DNA was not checked. TRBV21-1 is a recognized pseudogene. The CDR3 consists of 17 residues. This CDR3 reads CASSNHHREWWDYGYTF. CDR3 DNA sequence: TGTGCCAGCAGCAACCACCACAGGGAGTGGTGGGACTATGGCTACACCTTC.

The chain employs TRBV11-2 and TRBJ2-1; 12 nucleotides align to TRBD2. Germline V gene data show CDR1 as SGHAT and CDR2 as FQNNGV. V was clipped by 3 bases and J by 6 bases; unmatched bases: 6. The CDR3 runs to 16 residues. CDR3 sequence (DNA): TGTGCCAGCAGCTTTCTAGCGGGGGGGATTATCAATGAGCAGTTCTTC. This translates into CASSFLAGGIINEQFF.

The chain recombines TRBV3-1 (or the pseudogene TRBV3-2) with TRBJ2-1; 10 positions match TRBD2. Germline V CDR1 and CDR2: LGHDT, YNNKEL (reference sequence). CDR3 size: 15 residues. The V and J ends lost 5 bases and 7 bases, in that order; junction bases with no gene match: 8. In nucleotides, the CDR3 is TGTGCCAGCAGCTACGAGCGGGGGGGCTTGAATGAGCAGTTCTTC. Translated: CASSYERGGLNEQFF.

The genes are TRBV9 and TRBJ2-3; D uncertain. Trimming left V 3 bases short and J 6 bases short, with 11 bases between. The CDR3 covers 13 residues. CDR1 and CDR2 (germline): SGDLS, YYNGEE. CDR3 sequence (DNA): TGTGCCAGCAGCGAAAACTCCGATGATACGCAGTATTTT. Its protein product is CASSENSDDTQYF.

The chain employs TRBV6-1 and TRBJ2-5; 13 bases are shared with TRBD2. V lost 7 bases and J lost 3; bases outside the gene matches: 5. The CDR3 consists of 15 residues. Germline CDR1 MNHNS, CDR2 SASEGT. CDR3 amino acids: CASKWTSGGKETQYF. The CDR3 DNA follows: TGTGCCAGCAAATGGACTAGCGGGGGAAAAGAGACCCAGTACTTC.

J is TRBJ2-2 and V is TRBV5-4, with 8 bases matching TRBD2. The CDR3 runs 15 residues. J gave up 11 bases and V 4 bases, and 13 bases lay outside the gene matches. From germline, CDR1 is SGHNT and CDR2 YYREEE (reference sequence). The CDR3 is CASSPKVGSGAELFF. DNA for the CDR3: TGTGCCAGCAGCCCCAAGGTTGGTAGCGGGGCAGAGCTGTTTTTT. Drawing the rest from reference TRBV5-4 and TRBJ2-2, the complete variable domain is ETGVTQSPTHLIKTRGQQVTLRCSSQSGHNTVSWYQQALGQGPQFIFQYYREEENGRGNFPPRFSGLQFPNYSSELNVNALELDDSALYLCASSPKVGSGAELFFGEGSRLTVL.

This clone came up once. The rearrangement links TRBV4-2 to TRBJ2-7; 7 bases line up with TRBD2. The length of the CDR3 is 16 residues. The germline gives CDR1 LGHNA, CDR2 YNFKEQ. Unmatched junction bases numbered 5, after V lost 0 bases and J lost 0 bases. This CDR3 is CASSQDRRGSSYEQYF. The CDR3 region has the DNA TGTGCCAGCAGCCAAGATAGGCGGGGGAGCTCCTACGAGCAGTACTTC.

The chain recombines TRBV5-4 with TRBJ1-3; D remains unclear. The germline CDR1 and CDR2 sequences are SGHNT and YYREEE (reference sequence). This CDR3 comprises 18 residues. V shed 0 bases and J shed 0 bases, with 16 bases lying between them. CDR3 nucleotide sequence: TGTGCCAGCAGCTTGGTGGGCAAAAGGGAAAGCTCTGGAAACACCATATATTTT. Its protein product is CASSLVGKRESSGNTIYF.